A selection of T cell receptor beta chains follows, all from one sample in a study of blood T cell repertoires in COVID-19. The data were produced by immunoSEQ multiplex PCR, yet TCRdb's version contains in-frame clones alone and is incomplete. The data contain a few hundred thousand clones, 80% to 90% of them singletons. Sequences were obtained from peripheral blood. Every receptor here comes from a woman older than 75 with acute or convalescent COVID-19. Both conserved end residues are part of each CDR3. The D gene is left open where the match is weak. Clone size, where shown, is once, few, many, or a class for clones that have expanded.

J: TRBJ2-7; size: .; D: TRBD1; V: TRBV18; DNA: TGTGCCAGCTCACCGCGGGACAGGGTTGGGTACGAGCAGTACTTC; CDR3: CASSPRDRVGYEQYF
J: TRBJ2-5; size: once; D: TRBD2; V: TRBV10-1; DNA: TGCGCCAGCAGTGAGGGACTAGCGGGGGCGAGAGGCAAAGAGACCCAGTACTTC; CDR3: CASSEGLAGARGKETQYF
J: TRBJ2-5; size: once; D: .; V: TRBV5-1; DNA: TGCGCCAGCAGCTTGGGAGGCCAAGAGACCCAGTACTTC; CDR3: CASSLGGQETQYF
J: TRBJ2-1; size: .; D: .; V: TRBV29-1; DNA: TGCAGCGTTCGACCCAATAGGGGTGTCGATGAGCAGTTCTTC; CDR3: CSVRPNRGVDEQFF
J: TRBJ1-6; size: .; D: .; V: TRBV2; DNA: TGTGCCACCCAGGGCGGTGGTAATTCACCCCTCCACTTT; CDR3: CATQGGGNSPLHF
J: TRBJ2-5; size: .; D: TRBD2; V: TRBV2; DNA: TGTGCCAGCAGTGAATCTAGCGGGGCCACGAAGACCCAGTACTTC; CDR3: CASSESSGATKTQYF
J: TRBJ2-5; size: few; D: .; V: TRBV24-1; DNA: TGTGCCACCAGTGACGGAATGACAGAGACGTACCAAGAGACCCAGTACTTC; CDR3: CATSDGMTETYQETQYF
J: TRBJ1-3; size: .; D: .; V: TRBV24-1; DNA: TGTGCCACCAGTGTGGTCAGGGAAGGTATTGGAAACACCATATATTTT; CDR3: CATSVVREGIGNTIYF
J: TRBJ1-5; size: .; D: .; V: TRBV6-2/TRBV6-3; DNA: TGTGCCAGCAGTCGGGTGCGTGATAGCAATCAGCCCCAGCATTTT; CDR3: CASSRVRDSNQPQHF
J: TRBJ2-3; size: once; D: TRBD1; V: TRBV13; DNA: TGTGCCAGCAGTTTGTCGACAGGGGGCGGTGCAGATACGCAGTATTTT; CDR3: CASSLSTGGGADTQYF
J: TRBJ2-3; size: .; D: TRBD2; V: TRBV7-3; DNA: TGTGCCAGCAGCCCCTCCCAGCTAGCGGTAACAGATACGCAGTATTTT; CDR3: CASSPSQLAVTDTQYF
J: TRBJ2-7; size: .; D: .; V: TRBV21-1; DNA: TGTGCCAGCAGCACTTACAGCTACGAGCAGTACTTC; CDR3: CASSTYSYEQYF